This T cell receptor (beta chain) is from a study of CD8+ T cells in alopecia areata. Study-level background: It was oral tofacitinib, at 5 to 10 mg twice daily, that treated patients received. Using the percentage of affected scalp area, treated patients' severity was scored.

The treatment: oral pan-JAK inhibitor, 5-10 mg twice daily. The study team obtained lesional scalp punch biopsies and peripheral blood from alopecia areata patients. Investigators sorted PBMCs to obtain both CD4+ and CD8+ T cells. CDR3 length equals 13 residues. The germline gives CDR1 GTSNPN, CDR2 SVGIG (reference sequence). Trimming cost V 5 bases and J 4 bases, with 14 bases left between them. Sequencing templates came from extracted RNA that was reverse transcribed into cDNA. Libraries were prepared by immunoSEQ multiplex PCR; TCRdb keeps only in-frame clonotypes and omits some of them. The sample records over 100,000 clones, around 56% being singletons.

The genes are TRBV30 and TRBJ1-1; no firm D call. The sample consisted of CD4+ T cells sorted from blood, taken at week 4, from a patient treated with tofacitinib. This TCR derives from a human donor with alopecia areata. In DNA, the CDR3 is TGTGCCTGGGAGAGGGATTTCGGCACTGAAGCTTTCTTT. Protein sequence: CAWERDFGTEAFF.